This entry features one TCR beta chain sequence. The CDR3 spans 21 residues. V gave up 6 bases and J gave up 0 bases, with 32 bases separating them. Germline CDR1 reads SNHLY; CDR2 reads FYNNEI. Method: immunoSEQ multiplex PCR; TCRdb's copy keeps in-frame clones and lacks some. In the table there are approximately 440,000 clones, 75% to 80% of which are singletons. These data come from a study of shared clonotypes between healthy human individuals. With unsorted samples, genomic DNA was obtained from tens of millions of PBMCs. The receptor was isolated from a woman aged 40-49 years in good health. Some clones in this sample may be carry-over from other donors' samples. The chain couples TRBV2 to TRBJ1-1; possible D gene TRBD1, 6 bases. The material sequenced was PBMCs. CDR3 sequence reads: CASSAQGRGVSLTPMNTEAFF. The CDR3 DNA reads TGTGCCAGCAGCGCGCAAGGCAGGGGTGTTTCACTTACACCCATGAACACTGAAGCTTTCTTT.